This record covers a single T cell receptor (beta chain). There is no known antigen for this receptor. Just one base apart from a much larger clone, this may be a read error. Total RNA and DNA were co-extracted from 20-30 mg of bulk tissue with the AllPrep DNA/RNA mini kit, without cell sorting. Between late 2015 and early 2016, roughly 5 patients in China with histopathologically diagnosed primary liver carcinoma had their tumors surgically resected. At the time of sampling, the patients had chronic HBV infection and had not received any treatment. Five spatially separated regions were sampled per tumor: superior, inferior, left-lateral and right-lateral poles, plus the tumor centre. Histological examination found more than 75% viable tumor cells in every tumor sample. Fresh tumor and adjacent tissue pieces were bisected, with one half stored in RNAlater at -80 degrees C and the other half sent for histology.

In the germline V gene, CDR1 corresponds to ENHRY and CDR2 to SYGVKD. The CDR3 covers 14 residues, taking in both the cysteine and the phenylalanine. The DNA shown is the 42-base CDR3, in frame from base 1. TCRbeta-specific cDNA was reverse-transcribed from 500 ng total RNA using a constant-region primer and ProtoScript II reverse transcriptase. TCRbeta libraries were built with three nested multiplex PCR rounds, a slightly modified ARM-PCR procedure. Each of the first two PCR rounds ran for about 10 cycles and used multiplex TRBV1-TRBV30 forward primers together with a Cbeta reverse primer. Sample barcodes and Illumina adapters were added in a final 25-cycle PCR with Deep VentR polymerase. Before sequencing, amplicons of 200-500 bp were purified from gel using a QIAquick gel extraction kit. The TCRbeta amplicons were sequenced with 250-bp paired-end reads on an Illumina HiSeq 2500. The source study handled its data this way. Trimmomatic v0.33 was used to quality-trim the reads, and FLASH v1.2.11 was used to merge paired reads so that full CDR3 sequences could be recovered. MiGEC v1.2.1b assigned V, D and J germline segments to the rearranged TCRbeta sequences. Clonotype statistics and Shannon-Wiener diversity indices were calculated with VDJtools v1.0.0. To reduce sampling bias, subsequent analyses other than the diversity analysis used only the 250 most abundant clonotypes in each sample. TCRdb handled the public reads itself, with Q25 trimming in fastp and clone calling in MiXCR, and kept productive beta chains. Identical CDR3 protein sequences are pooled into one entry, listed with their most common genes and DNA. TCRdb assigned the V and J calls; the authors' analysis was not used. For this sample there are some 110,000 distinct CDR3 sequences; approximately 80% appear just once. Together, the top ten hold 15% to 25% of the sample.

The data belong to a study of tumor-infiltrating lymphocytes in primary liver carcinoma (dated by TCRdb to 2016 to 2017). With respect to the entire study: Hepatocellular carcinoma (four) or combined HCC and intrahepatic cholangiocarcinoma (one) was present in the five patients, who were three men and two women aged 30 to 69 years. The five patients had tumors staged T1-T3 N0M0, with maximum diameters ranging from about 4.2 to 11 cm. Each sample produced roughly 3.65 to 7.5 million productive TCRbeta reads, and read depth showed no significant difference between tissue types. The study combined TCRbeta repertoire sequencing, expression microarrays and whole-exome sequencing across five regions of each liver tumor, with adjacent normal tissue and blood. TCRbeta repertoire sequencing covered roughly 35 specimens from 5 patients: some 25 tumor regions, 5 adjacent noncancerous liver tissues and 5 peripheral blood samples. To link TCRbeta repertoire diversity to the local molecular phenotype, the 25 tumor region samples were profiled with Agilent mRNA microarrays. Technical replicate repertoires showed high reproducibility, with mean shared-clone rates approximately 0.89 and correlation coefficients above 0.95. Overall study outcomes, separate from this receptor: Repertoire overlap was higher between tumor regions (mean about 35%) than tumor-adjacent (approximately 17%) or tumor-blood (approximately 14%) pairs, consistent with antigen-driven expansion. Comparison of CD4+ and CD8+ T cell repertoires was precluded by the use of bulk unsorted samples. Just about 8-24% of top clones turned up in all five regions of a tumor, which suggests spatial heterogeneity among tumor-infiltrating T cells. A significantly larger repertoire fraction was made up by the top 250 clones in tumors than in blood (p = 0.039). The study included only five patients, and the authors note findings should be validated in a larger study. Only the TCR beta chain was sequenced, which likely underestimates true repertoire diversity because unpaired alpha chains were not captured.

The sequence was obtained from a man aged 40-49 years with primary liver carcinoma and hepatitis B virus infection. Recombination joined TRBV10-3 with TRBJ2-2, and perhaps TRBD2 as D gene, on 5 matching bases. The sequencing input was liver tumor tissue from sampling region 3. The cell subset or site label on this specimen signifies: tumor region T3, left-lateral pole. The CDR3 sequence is CAVSGEINTGELFF. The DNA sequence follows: TGTGCCGTCAGTGGGGAGATAAACACCGGGGAGCTGTTTTTT.